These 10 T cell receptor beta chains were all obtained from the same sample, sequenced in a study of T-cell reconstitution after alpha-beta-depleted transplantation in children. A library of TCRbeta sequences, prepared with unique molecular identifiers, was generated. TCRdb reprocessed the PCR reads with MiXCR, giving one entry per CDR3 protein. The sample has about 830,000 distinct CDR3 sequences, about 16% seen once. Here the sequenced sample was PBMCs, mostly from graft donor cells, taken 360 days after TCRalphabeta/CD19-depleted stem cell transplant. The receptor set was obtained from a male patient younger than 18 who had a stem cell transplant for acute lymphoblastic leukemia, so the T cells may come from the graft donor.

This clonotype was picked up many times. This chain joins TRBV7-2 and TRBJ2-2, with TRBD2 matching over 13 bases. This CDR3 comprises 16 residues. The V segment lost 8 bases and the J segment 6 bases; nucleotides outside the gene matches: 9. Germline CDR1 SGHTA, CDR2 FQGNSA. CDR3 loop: CASPPGTSGKPGELFF. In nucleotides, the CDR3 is TGTGCCAGCCCCCCCGGGACTAGCGGGAAACCCGGGGAGCTGTTTTTT.

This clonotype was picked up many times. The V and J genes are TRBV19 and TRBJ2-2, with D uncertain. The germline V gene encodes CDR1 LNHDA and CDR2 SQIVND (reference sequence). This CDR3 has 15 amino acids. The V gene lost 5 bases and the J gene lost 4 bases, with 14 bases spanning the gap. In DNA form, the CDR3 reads TGTGCCAGTAGTCCCGTCCCGCGTTCCACCGGGGAGCTGTTTTTT. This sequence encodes CASSPVPRSTGELFF.

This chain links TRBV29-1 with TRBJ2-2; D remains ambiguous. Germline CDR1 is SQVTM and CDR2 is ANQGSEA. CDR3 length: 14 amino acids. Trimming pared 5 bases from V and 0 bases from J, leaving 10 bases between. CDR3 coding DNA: TGCAGCGTTATCTCCACGTCGAACACCGGGGAGCTGTTTTTT. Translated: CSVISTSNTGELFF.

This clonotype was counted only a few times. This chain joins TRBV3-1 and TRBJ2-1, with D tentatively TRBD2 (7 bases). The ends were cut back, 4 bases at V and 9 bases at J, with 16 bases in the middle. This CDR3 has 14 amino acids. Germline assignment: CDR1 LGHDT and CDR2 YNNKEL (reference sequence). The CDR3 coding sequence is TGTGCCAGCAGCCCAAGACTAGGGGGGGGTGAGCAGTTCTTC. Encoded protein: CASSPRLGGGEQFF.

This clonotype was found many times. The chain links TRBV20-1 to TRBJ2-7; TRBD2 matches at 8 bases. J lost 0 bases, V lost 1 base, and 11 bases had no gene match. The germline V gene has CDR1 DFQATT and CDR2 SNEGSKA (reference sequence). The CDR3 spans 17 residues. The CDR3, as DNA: TGCAGTGCTAGAGGCCTAGCGGGTCTTCTAAACTCCTACGAGCAGTACTTC. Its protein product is CSARGLAGLLNSYEQYF.

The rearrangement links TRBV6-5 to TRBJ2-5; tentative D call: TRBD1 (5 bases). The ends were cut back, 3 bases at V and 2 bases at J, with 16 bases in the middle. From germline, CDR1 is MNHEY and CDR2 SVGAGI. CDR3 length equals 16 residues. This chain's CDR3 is CASSYPHRTRQETQYF. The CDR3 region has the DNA TGTGCCAGCAGTTATCCCCACAGGACCAGACAAGAGACCCAGTACTTC.

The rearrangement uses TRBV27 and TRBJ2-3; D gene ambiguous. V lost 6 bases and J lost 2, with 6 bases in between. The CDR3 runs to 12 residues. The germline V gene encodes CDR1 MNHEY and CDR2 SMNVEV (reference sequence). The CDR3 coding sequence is TGTGCCAGCAGATTTATCACAGATACGCAGTATTTT. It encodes CASRFITDTQYF.

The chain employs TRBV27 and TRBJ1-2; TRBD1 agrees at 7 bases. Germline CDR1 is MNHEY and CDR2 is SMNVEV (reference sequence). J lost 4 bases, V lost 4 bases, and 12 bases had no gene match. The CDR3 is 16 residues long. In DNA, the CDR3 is TGTGCCAGCAGTTCTATGGTCCGACAGGGCGCCTATGGCTACACCTTC. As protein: CASSSMVRQGAYGYTF.

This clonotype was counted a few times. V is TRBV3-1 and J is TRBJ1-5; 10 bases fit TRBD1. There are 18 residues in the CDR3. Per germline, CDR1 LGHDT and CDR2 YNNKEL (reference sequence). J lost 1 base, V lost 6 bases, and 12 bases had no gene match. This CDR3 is CASSLSRDRGLSNQPQHF. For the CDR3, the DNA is TGTGCCAGCAGTTTGTCCCGGGACAGGGGTTTAAGCAATCAGCCCCAGCATTTT. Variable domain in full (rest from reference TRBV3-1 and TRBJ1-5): DTAVSQTPKYLVTQMGNDKSIKCEQNLGHDTMYWYKQDSKKFLKIMFSYNNKELIINETVPNRFSPKSPDKAHLNLHINSLELGDSAVYFCASSLSRDRGLSNQPQHFGDGTRLSIL.

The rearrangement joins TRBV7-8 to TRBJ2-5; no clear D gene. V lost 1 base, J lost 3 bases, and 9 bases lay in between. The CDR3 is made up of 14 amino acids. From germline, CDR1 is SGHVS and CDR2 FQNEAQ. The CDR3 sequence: CASSLDHVKETQYF. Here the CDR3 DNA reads TGTGCCAGCAGCTTAGATCATGTTAAAGAGACCCAGTACTTC.